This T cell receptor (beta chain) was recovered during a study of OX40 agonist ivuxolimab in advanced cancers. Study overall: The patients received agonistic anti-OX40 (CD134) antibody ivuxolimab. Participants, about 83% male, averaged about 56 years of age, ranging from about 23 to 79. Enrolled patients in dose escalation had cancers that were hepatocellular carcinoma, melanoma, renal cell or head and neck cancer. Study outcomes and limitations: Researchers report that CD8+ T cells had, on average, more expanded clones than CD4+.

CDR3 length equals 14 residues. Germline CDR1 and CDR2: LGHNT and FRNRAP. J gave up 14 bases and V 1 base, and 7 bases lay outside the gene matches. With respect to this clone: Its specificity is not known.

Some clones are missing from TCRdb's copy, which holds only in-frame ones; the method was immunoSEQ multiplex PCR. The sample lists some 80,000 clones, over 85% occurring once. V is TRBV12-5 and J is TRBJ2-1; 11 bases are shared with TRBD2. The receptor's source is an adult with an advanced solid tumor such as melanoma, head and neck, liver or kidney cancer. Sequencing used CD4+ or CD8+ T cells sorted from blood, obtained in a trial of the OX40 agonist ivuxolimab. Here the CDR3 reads CASGLGLAGLNEFF. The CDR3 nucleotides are TGTGCTAGTGGTTTGGGACTAGCGGGGCTTAATGAGTTCTTC.